This T cell receptor beta chain was identified in a study of CD8+ T cells in alopecia areata. Study outcomes and limitations: An increase in clonality over normal scalp was evident in lesional scalp, especially alopecia totalis/universalis.

On this clone itself: Its antigen remains unknown.

The treatment here: oral pan-JAK inhibitor, 5-10 mg twice daily. PBMCs, the starting material, were the source of sorted CD4+ and CD8+ T cells. It was cDNA, reverse transcribed from extracted RNA, that served as the sequencing template. The data were produced by immunoSEQ multiplex PCR, yet TCRdb's version contains in-frame clones alone and is incomplete. This table has about 74,000 clones, approximately 29% appearing once. This receptor was identified in a human donor with alopecia areata. The input for sequencing was CD8+ T cells sorted from blood, taken at week 4, from a patient treated with tofacitinib.

The CDR3 spells CASSYSSGYTDTQYF. DNA of the CDR3: TGTGCCAGCAGTTACTCGAGCGGGTACACAGATACGCAGTATTTT. This rearrangement joins TRBV6-5 to TRBJ2-3; tentatively, D is TRBD2 (6 bases). V was pared by 0 bases and J by 2 bases, with 9 bases between. Germline CDR1 is MNHEY and CDR2 is SVGAGI. The length of the CDR3 is 15 residues.